Listed below are T cell receptor beta chains from one sample, sequenced in a study of CD8+CD57+ T cells in acquired aplastic anemia. TCRdb ran MiXCR on the reads and lists one entry per CDR3 protein. The sample includes roughly 100,000 distinct CDR3 sequences, approximately 73% seen only once; the top ten take 55% to 65%. Sequences were obtained from sorted CD4+, CD8+, or CD8+CD57+ T cells (not recorded which) from PBMCs. Receptor source: a human donor with aplastic anemia. The CDR3 runs from the conserved cysteine through the conserved F or W. The order of the fields is CDR3 DNA, CDR3 protein, D gene, J gene, clone size, V gene. A D gene is named only where the DNA matches it firmly. Where a row states a size, it is once, few, many or the class of an expanded clone; other rows omit it.

DNA: TGTGCCAGCAGCGCGGGCCTCGTTTCGATGGGGGAAGCTTTCTTT
CDR3: CASSAGLVSMGEAFF
D: -
J: TRBJ1-1
size: many
V: TRBV9

DNA: TGTGCCACCAGTGATCGAACAGGGTATACGAATGAGCAGTTCTTC
CDR3: CATSDRTGYTNEQFF
D: -
J: TRBJ2-1
size: -
V: TRBV24-1

DNA: TGTGCCAGTAGTCCTAGGGACGACGAGCAGTACTTC
CDR3: CASSPRDDEQYF
D: -
J: TRBJ2-7
size: -
V: TRBV19

DNA: TGTGCCAGCAGCCAAGATCCGGCGAGCTCCTATAATTTACCCCTCCACTTT
CDR3: CASSQDPASSYNLPLHF
D: -
J: TRBJ1-6
size: -
V: TRBV4-2

DNA: TGCGCCAGCAGTGACCACAGGGAAACCAGCCCCCTCCACTTT
CDR3: CASSDHRETSPLHF
D: -
J: TRBJ1-6
size: -
V: TRBV10-1

DNA: TGTGCCAGTAGTATAGGTAGGCAGCCCCAGCATTTT
CDR3: CASSIGRQPQHF
D: -
J: TRBJ1-5
size: -
V: TRBV19

DNA: TGTGCCAGTCGTCTACAACAGGTCTCCTATGGCTACACCTTC
CDR3: CASRLQQVSYGYTF
D: -
J: TRBJ1-2
size: once
V: TRBV19

DNA: TGTGCCAGCAGTGATAAGGGGACCGGGGAGCTGTTTTTT
CDR3: CASSDKGTGELFF
D: -
J: TRBJ2-2
size: many
V: TRBV6-4

DNA: TGTGCCAGTAAGCCCGGGACACTCATTAACTATGGCTACACCTTC
CDR3: CASKPGTLINYGYTF
D: -
J: TRBJ1-2
size: -
V: TRBV19

DNA: TGCAGCGTTGGACAGACCTACGAGCAGTACTTC
CDR3: CSVGQTYEQYF
D: -
J: TRBJ2-7
size: -
V: TRBV29-1

DNA: TGTGCCACTGGGGATACGAGCTCCTACAATGAGCAGTTCTTC
CDR3: CATGDTSSYNEQFF
D: -
J: TRBJ2-1
size: -
V: TRBV10-3

DNA: TGTGCCAGCAGCGATGACAGGGACCCCACAGATACGCAGTATTTT
CDR3: CASSDDRDPTDTQYF
D: TRBD1
J: TRBJ2-3
size: -
V: TRBV2

DNA: TGTGCCAGCAGCGTGGACAATAGGAATGAGCAGTTCTTC
CDR3: CASSVDNRNEQFF
D: -
J: TRBJ2-1
size: -
V: TRBV7-2

DNA: TGTGCCAGCAGTTTATCGGGCGAGCAGTACTTC
CDR3: CASSLSGEQYF
D: -
J: TRBJ2-7
size: -
V: TRBV28

DNA: TGCGCCAGCAGTGAATTCAGGGGGTATCGTGGCTACACCTTC
CDR3: CASSEFRGYRGYTF
D: TRBD1
J: TRBJ1-2
size: -
V: TRBV10-2

DNA: TGCAGTGCTAGAGTACTAGCGGGGGAGGGCGATGAGCAGTTCTTC
CDR3: CSARVLAGEGDEQFF
D: TRBD2
J: TRBJ2-1
size: -
V: TRBV20-1